The 22 T cell receptor beta chains listed next were all sequenced from one sample in a study of OX40 agonist ivuxolimab in advanced cancers. Profiling relied on immunoSEQ multiplex PCR, and the TCRdb table lists in-frame clones only, not all of them. The repertoire has roughly 25,000 clones, 81% of them found once; the top ten carry approximately 29%. The sample consisted of CD4+ or CD8+ T cells sorted from blood, taken in a trial of the OX40 agonist ivuxolimab. Receptors were obtained from an adult with an advanced solid tumor such as melanoma, head and neck, liver or kidney cancer.

The chain employs TRBV4-2 and TRBJ2-3, with 8 bases fitting TRBD2. The V gene end was trimmed by 2 bases and the J gene end by 2 bases; junction bases not matched to a gene: 6. Germline-derived CDR1 and CDR2 are LGHNA and YNFKEQ. The CDR3 runs to 16 residues. The chain's CDR3 is CASSQRTSQYTDTQYF. The CDR3 region has the DNA TGTGCCAGCAGCCAAAGGACTAGCCAATACACAGATACGCAGTATTTT.

This sequence joins TRBV9 and TRBJ1-6; D call uncertain. CDR3 length: 16 amino acids. Germline lookup yields CDR1 SGDLS and CDR2 YYNGEE. V lost 4 bases, J lost 4 bases, and 15 bases lay in between. CDR3 sequence reads: CASSTFDTSYNSPLHF. As DNA, the CDR3 is TGTGCCAGCAGCACCTTCGATACCTCATATAATTCACCCCTCCACTTT.

The chain joins TRBV7-8 to TRBJ2-7, with unresolved D. V shed 5 bases and J shed 2 bases, with 16 bases lying between them. This CDR3 is built from 15 residues. Germline-derived CDR1 and CDR2 are SGHVS and FQNEAQ. This CDR3 reads CASSPRVPGAYEQYF. CDR3 sequence (DNA): TGTGCCAGCAGCCCTAGGGTACCGGGCGCCTACGAGCAGTACTTC.

The chain employs TRBV27 and TRBJ2-1; TRBD2 matches 7 bases. In germline, CDR1 is MNHEY, CDR2 SMNVEV (reference sequence). The CDR3 runs 12 residues. With 5 bases clipped from V and 8 bases from J, the junction kept 3 bases outside the gene matches. The CDR3: CASSAGVHEQFF. CDR3 DNA sequence: TGTGCCAGCAGTGCGGGGGTCCATGAGCAGTTCTTC.

The chain couples TRBV7-9 to TRBJ2-3; D is ambiguous. The V end was cut by 3 bases, the J end by 4 bases, with 5 bases between. Germline V gives CDR1 SEHNR, CDR2 FQNEAQ (reference sequence). CDR3 length: 12 residues. CDR3 DNA sequence: TGTGCCAGCAGCTTTAAATCAGATACGCAGTATTTT. Protein: CASSFKSDTQYF.

In this sample, this clone turned up once. This rearrangement joins TRBV27 to TRBJ2-3, with 12 positions matching TRBD1. With 7 bases clipped from V and 7 bases from J, the junction kept 9 bases outside the gene matches. Germline CDR1 MNHEY, CDR2 SMNVEV (reference sequence). This CDR3 is 15 amino acids long. The CDR3 is CASKIGTGGANTQYF. The CDR3, as DNA: TGTGCCAGCAAAATCGGGACAGGGGGCGCCAATACGCAGTATTTT.

CDR3 residues: CASSILSSAYNEQFF. The DNA for the CDR3 is TGTGCCAGTAGTATACTCTCCTCCGCCTACAATGAGCAGTTCTTC. The genes are TRBV19 and TRBJ2-1; D gene unclear. From germline, CDR1 is LNHDA and CDR2 SQIVND (reference sequence). Trimming left V 2 bases short and J 2 bases short, with 10 bases between. The CDR3 loop spans 15 amino acids.

The CDR3 sequence is CASSLTRGQETQYF. CDR3 in DNA: TGTGCCAGCAGCTTAACCAGGGGACAAGAGACCCAGTACTTC. The V and J genes are TRBV7-9 and TRBJ2-5, with a weak D call TRBD1 (6 bases). The CDR3 is 14 residues long. V gave up 2 bases and J gave up 2 bases, with 9 bases separating them. Germline V gene data show CDR1 as SEHNR and CDR2 as FQNEAQ (reference sequence).

V gene TRBV27 combines with J gene TRBJ2-1; D gene uncertain. V lost 5 bases, J lost 4 bases, and 12 bases lay in between. Germline V lookup: CDR1 MNHEY, CDR2 SMNVEV (reference sequence). This CDR3 is built from 14 residues. The CDR3 spells CASSPTTKYNEQFF. DNA for the CDR3: TGTGCCAGCAGTCCCACCACTAAATACAATGAGCAGTTCTTC.

V is TRBV30 and J is TRBJ1-1; 8 bases agree with TRBD1. CDR1 and CDR2 (germline): GTSNPN, SVGIG (reference sequence). CDR3 length: 13 amino acids. V shed 3 bases and J 4 bases; nucleotides not matched to a gene: 4. CDR3 sequence: CAWSTGGGTEAFF. The CDR3 DNA reads as TGTGCCTGGAGCACAGGGGGTGGCACTGAAGCTTTCTTT.

J is TRBJ2-1 and V is TRBV9; 7 nucleotides agree with TRBD2. Germline V gene sequence: CDR1 SGDLS, CDR2 YYNGEE. V was pared by 2 bases and J by 8 bases, with 4 bases of the junction left unmatched. The CDR3 has 13 amino acids. CDR3 in DNA: TGTGCCAGCAGCGTCGGGGGGTCTTATGAGCAGTTCTTC. It translates to CASSVGGSYEQFF.

The chain recombines TRBV10-3 with TRBJ2-2, with TRBD1 identical over 9 bases. After removal of 11 bases from V and 3 bases from J, the junction contained 10 bases not matched to a gene. Germline CDR1 reads ENHRY; CDR2 reads SYGVKD. The CDR3 runs 15 residues. Here the CDR3 reads CAVYRGLGDTGELFF. In nucleotides, the CDR3 is TGTGCCGTTTACAGGGGGCTGGGGGACACCGGGGAGCTGTTTTTT.

The chain combines TRBV7-9 with TRBJ1-6, with D unresolved. Germline CDR1 reads SEHNR; CDR2 reads FQNEAQ (reference sequence). This CDR3 spans 12 amino acids. Trimming took off 6 bases at V and 5 bases at J, with 5 bases between the two ends. This CDR3 is CASSSNNSPLHF. DNA of the CDR3: TGTGCCAGCAGTTCAAATAATTCACCCCTCCACTTT.

This sequence joins TRBV10-3 and TRBJ2-7, with no clear D. The CDR3 has 11 residues. Germline loops: CDR1 ENHRY, CDR2 SYGVKD. V lost 0 bases to trimming and J lost 7 bases, with 4 bases between them. The CDR3 DNA reads as TGTGCCATCAGTGAGTCGGGGGAGCAGTACTTC. It codes for CAISESGEQYF.

The chain is built from TRBV6-6 and TRBJ1-4, with D unclear. The CDR3 extends over 14 amino acids. Germline CDR1 MNHNY, CDR2 SVGAGI (reference sequence). V was trimmed by 6 bases and J by 11 bases, leaving 19 bases between them. CDR3 protein: CASSLGQAWGKLFF. The CDR3 DNA sequence: TGTGCCAGCAGCCTCGGTCAGGCTTGGGGTAAACTGTTTTTT.

This sequence joins TRBV7-8 and TRBJ2-7; possible D gene TRBD1, 5 bases. The CDR3 loop spans 14 amino acids. The V gene's germline CDR1 is SGHVS and CDR2 FQNEAQ. The V gene lost 7 bases and the J gene lost 2 bases, with 15 bases spanning the gap. CDR3 bases: TGTGCCAGCATCCCAGGGTGGGATACCTACGAGCAGTACTTC. Residues: CASIPGWDTYEQYF.

This chain connects TRBV5-1 to TRBJ2-5; D ambiguous. The J call may be mistaken, given a closer DNA end match to TRBJ2-7. The germline V gene has CDR1 SGHRS and CDR2 YFSETQ. There are 14 residues in the CDR3. CDR3 nucleotide sequence: TGCGCCAGCAGCTTGAGGTTCAGCTCCTACGAGCAGTACTTC. Translating gives CASSLRFSSYEQYF.

This clone has just a few counts. The V call is TRBV11-2, the J call TRBJ2-5; 11 nucleotides line up with TRBD2. Germline CDR1 and CDR2: SGHAT and FQNNGV. V lost 5 bases, J lost 7 bases, and 12 bases stayed unmatched. CDR3 size: 16 residues. CDR3 DNA: TGTGCCAGCAGCCCGCCGGGTAGCGGGGGGGGGTGGACCCAGTACTTC. Amino acids: CASSPPGSGGGWTQYF. Full variable domain (outside the CDR3, taken from reference TRBV11-2 and TRBJ2-5): EAGVAQSPRYKIIEKRQSVAFWCNPISGHATLYWYQQILGQGPKLLIQFQNNGVVDDSQLPKDRFSAERLKGVDSTLKIQPAKLEDSAVYLCASSPPGSGGGWTQYFGPGTRLLVL.

For the CDR3, the DNA is TGCGCCAGCAGCCAAGATTGGGAGACAGGGGGCGTGAGGAACACTGAAGCTTTCTTT. Translating it yields CASSQDWETGGVRNTEAFF. The genes are TRBV4-1 and TRBJ1-1, with 10 bases lining up with TRBD1. The V gene end was trimmed by 0 bases and the J gene end by 1 base; junction bases not matched to a gene: 11. There are 19 residues in the CDR3. Germline CDR1 is MGHRA and CDR2 is YSYEKL.

The rearrangement uses TRBV7-9 and TRBJ2-7; D gene ambiguous. The ends were cut back, 4 bases at V and 3 bases at J, with 10 bases in the middle. Germline loops: CDR1 SEHNR, CDR2 FQNEAQ (reference sequence). There are 13 residues in the CDR3. In nucleotides, the CDR3 is TGTGCCAGCAGCTCTGTGCACCTCTACGAGCAGTACTTC. This codes for CASSSVHLYEQYF. Full variable domain (remainder filled in from reference TRBV7-9 and TRBJ2-7): DTGVSQNPRHKITKRGQNVTFRCDPISEHNRLYWYRQTLGQGPEFLTYFQNEAQLEKSRLLSDRFSAERPKGSFSTLEIQRTEQGDSAMYLCASSSVHLYEQYFGPGTRLTVT.

The chain combines TRBV7-2 with TRBJ2-7; D gene uncertain. Between the trimmed V and J ends, which lost 2 bases and 3 bases, there was a span of 8 bases. This CDR3 has 13 residues. Germline V CDR1 and CDR2: SGHTA, FQGNSA. The DNA of the CDR3 is TGTGCCAGCAGCTTATTTTCGGGCTACGAGCAGTACTTC. Protein sequence: CASSLFSGYEQYF.

The J gene is TRBJ2-5, the V gene TRBV11-3; TRBD1 agrees at 7 bases. CDR3 length: 15 residues. Trimming at V came to 3 bases and at J to 4 bases, leaving 8 bases not matched to a gene. Per germline, CDR1 SGHNT and CDR2 YENEEA. In DNA, the CDR3 is TGTGCCAGCAGCTTGGGTACAGGGGCAGGAGAGACCCAGTACTTC. Translating it yields CASSLGTGAGETQYF.